The clone carrying this T cell receptor beta chain appeared once. Antigen: not known. PCR amplification relied on 60 Vbeta primers (plus 13 Jbeta primers). Profiled with immunoSEQ multiplex PCR; TCRdb holds only in-frame clones, not every one. The sample holds 100,000 to 120,000 clones, around four fifths seen once. The CDR3 consists of 19 residues. Looked up from germline, CDR1 is SGDLS and CDR2 is YYNGEE. Trimming shortened V by 2 bases and J by 2 bases, and 26 bases separated the two germline ends. The data belong to a study of cytomegalovirus exposure and HLA in healthy donors. Overall study findings and caveats: Among the sequence variants, a highly shared cluster was likely an artifact of sequencing.

What was sequenced was PBMCs. The chain links TRBV9 to TRBJ2-7, with TRBD2 as a possible D gene (6 bases). This sequence was found in a woman aged 60-75 years in good health and CMV-seropositive. The chain's CDR3 is CASSVSFGRRGDHAYEQYF. The CDR3 DNA is TGTGCCAGCAGCGTCTCATTCGGCAGGCGGGGAGATCATGCCTACGAGCAGTACTTC. Supplemented by reference TRBV9 and TRBJ2-7, the full variable domain reads DSGVTQTPKHLITATGQRVTLRCSPRSGDLSVYWYQQSLDQGLQFLIQYYNGEERAKGNILERFSAQQFPDLHSELNLSSLELGDSALYFCASSVSFGRRGDHAYEQYFGPGTRLTVT.